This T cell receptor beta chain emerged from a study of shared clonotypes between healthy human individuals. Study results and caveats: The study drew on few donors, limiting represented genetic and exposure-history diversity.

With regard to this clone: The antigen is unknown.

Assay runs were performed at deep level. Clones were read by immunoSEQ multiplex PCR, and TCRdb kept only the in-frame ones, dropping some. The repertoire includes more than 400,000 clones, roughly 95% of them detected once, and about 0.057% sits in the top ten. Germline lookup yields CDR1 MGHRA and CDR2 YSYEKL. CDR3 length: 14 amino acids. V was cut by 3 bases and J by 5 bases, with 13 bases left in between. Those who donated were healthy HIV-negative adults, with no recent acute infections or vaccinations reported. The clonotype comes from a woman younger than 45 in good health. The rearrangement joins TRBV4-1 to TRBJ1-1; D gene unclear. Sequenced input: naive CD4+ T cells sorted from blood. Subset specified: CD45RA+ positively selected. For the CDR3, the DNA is TGCGCCAGCAGCCAGTACAGCCGAGGGACTGAAGCTTTCTTT. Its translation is CASSQYSRGTEAFF.